This T cell receptor beta chain is from a study of OX40 agonist ivuxolimab in advanced cancers. Across the study: Three dose-escalation patients had partial responses: one with hepatocellular carcinoma and two with cutaneous melanoma. General study points: Among expanded peripheral T cells, antigen specificity went undetermined. Expanded clones were, on average, more numerous among CD8+ T cells than CD4+.

As concerns this clone: Its antigen is not identified.

Here immunoSEQ multiplex PCR was the method, and the copy in TCRdb shows in-frame clones only, minus some. The sample has 60,000 to 75,000 clones; 85% to 90% are singletons. This CDR3 region has 13 residues. J lost 6 bases, V lost 7 bases, and 9 bases had no gene match. Germline V gene sequence: CDR1 SNHLY, CDR2 FYNNEI. The origin of this receptor is an adult with an advanced solid tumor such as melanoma, head and neck, liver or kidney cancer. The specimen comprised CD4+ or CD8+ T cells sorted from blood, sampled in a trial of the OX40 agonist ivuxolimab. The chain has TRBV2 and TRBJ2-7, with 7 bases matching TRBD2. The CDR3 region is CASKLVREIEQYF. In DNA form, the CDR3 reads TGTGCCAGCAAGTTAGTGCGGGAGATCGAGCAGTACTTC.